Sequencing of this T cell receptor (beta chain) was carried out in a study of T cell responses to AZD1222 COVID-19 vaccine. Produced via immunoSEQ multiplex PCR; TCRdb's table is partial and in-frame only. Of 160,000 or so clones listed, 85% to 90% are singletons. The CDR3 contains 15 residues. The germline V gene encodes CDR1 SGDLS and CDR2 YYNGEE. V was shortened by 0 bases and J by 4 bases, with 12 bases between the two germline ends. Broader study findings: In all cases, repertoires were sampled only after the peak T cell response.

As to this clone: What it binds is not known.

This specimen was peripheral blood, taken on day 0 of AZD1222 vaccination. This clonotype was sampled from an adult in good health. The chain has TRBV9 and TRBJ2-3, with D maybe TRBD2 (5 bases). Written as DNA, the CDR3 is TGTGCCAGCAGCGTAGGGGTCGGGGTTGCAGATACGCAGTATTTT. Amino acid sequence: CASSVGVGVADTQYF.